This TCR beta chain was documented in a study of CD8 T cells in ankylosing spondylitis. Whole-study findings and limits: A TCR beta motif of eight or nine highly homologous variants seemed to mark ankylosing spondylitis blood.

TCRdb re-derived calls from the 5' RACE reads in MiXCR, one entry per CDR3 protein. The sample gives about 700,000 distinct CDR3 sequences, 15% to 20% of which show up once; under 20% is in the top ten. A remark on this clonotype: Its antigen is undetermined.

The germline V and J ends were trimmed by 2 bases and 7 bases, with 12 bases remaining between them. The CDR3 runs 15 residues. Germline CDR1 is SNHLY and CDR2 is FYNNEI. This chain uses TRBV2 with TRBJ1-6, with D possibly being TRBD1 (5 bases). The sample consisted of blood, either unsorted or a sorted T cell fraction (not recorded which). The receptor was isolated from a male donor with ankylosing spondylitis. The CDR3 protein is CASSENGRANSPLHF. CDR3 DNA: TGTGCCAGCAGTGAAAACGGCAGGGCGAATTCACCCCTCCACTTT.